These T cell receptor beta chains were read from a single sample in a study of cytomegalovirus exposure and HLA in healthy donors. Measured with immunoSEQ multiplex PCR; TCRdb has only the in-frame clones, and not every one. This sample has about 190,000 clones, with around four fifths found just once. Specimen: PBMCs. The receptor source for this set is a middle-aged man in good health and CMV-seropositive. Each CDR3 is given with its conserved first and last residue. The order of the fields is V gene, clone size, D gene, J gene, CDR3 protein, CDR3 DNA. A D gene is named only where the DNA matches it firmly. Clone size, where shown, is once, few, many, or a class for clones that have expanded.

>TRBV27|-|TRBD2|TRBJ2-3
CASSTLAGASTDTQYF
TGTGCCAGCAGTACCTTAGCGGGGGCTAGCACAGATACGCAGTATTTT
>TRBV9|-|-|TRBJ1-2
CASSAQGANYGYTF
TGTGCCAGCAGCGCCCAAGGGGCAAACTATGGCTACACCTTC
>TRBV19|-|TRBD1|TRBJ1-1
CASSNIGQGANTEAFF
TGTGCCAGTAGTAATATTGGACAGGGGGCGAACACTGAAGCTTTCTTT
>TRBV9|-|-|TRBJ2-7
CASSVDIYEQYF
TGTGCCAGCAGCGTAGATATATACGAGCAGTACTTC
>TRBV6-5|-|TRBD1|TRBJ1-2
CASSRTGRTNYGYTF
TGTGCCAGCAGTAGGACAGGGAGAACTAACTATGGCTACACCTTC
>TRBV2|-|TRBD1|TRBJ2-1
CASSRGAGQGPYNEQFF
TGTGCCAGCAGTCGAGGGGCAGGACAGGGCCCCTACAATGAGCAGTTCTTC
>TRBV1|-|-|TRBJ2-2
CTRTGTGELFF
TGCACCAGAACGGGAACCGGGGAGCTGTTTTTT
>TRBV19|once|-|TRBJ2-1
CASSIRGAGAYNEQFF
TGTGCCAGTAGTATCAGGGGGGCAGGGGCCTACAATGAGCAGTTCTTC
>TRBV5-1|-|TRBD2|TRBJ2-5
CASSPGLAVRGETQYF
TGCGCCAGCAGCCCCGGACTAGCGGTCCGTGGAGAGACCCAGTACTTC
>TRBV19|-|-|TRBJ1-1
CASSMRLGQGTAEAFF
TGTGCCAGTAGTATGAGGTTAGGGCAGGGTACCGCTGAAGCTTTCTTT
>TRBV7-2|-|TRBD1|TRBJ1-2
CASSQGGAYGYTF
TGTGCCAGCAGCCAAGGGGGCGCCTATGGCTACACCTTC
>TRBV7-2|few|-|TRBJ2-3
CASSPRRMDTQYF
TGTGCCAGCAGCCCCCGGAGAATGGATACGCAGTATTTT
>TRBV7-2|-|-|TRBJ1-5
CASSSLSVDQPQHF
TGTGCCAGCAGTTCGTTGAGTGTGGATCAGCCCCAGCATTTT
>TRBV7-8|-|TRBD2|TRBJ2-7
CASSFRLAGLSISYEQYF
TGTGCCAGCAGCTTTCGGCTAGCGGGCCTTTCGATTTCCTACGAGCAGTACTTC
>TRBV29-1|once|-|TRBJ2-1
CSVSRTNGGEQFF
TGCAGCGTATCGAGGACTAACGGTGGTGAGCAGTTCTTC
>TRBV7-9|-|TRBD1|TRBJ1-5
CASSISGTGGVQPQHF
TGTGCCAGCAGCATATCCGGGACAGGGGGCGTTCAGCCCCAGCATTTT
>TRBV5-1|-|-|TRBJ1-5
CASSLEGEHQPQHF
TGCGCCAGCAGCTTGGAAGGGGAACATCAGCCCCAGCATTTT
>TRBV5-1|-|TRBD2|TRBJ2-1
CASSQGLAGVDEQFF
TGCGCCAGCAGCCAGGGACTAGCGGGAGTAGATGAGCAGTTCTTC
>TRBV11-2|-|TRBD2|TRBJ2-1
CASSRGGSYNEQFF
TGTGCCAGCAGCCGGGGGGGGTCCTACAATGAGCAGTTCTTC
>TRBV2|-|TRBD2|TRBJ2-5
CASSGSSGRETQYF
TGTGCCAGCAGTGGTTCTAGCGGGAGGGAGACCCAGTACTTC
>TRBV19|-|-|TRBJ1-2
CASSITGPRDFYGHTF
TGTGCCAGTAGTATTACAGGTCCTAGGGATTTCTATGGCCACACCTTC
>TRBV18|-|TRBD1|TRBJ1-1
CASSPTGQGERTEAFF
TGTGCCAGCTCACCAACGGGACAGGGAGAGCGCACTGAAGCTTTCTTT
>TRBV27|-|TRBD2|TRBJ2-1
CASSPSRTGRVHNEQFF
TGTGCCAGCAGTCCATCTCGTACCGGGAGGGTCCACAATGAGCAGTTCTTC
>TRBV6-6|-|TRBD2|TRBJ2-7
CASGGAGRLYEQYF
TGTGCCAGCGGAGGGGCCGGGAGGCTGTACGAGCAGTACTTC
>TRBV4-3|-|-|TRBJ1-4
CASSQRGGGGEKLFF
TGCGCCAGCAGTCAAAGGGGCGGGGGAGGCGAAAAACTGTTTTTT
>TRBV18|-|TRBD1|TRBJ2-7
CASSPSGDRSSYEQYF
TGTGCCAGCTCACCCTCCGGGGACAGAAGCTCCTACGAGCAGTACTTC
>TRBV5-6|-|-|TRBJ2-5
CASSLYGVETQYF
TGTGCCAGCAGCTTGTACGGAGTAGAGACCCAGTACTTC